This TCR beta chain was identified in a study of T cell repertoires in aging, cancer and after chemotherapy. The CDR3 totals 14 residues. V was pared by 5 bases and J by 3 bases, with 3 bases of the junction left unmatched. Per the germline V gene, CDR1 is LNHDA and CDR2 is SQIVND (reference sequence). Overall study findings and caveats: Untreated cancer patients had significantly lower blood TCR diversity than age-matched healthy donors. Median generation probability rose over the chemotherapy interval in each cancer cohort, suggesting rebound thymic output.

A mixed TRB-A/B primer pool amplified rearranged TRB by multiplex touch-down PCR. TCRdb analysed the multiplex PCR reads with MiXCR anew, one entry per CDR3 protein. The sample contains some 10,000 distinct CDR3 sequences, 30% to 40% of which appear only once. TCR beta rearrangements were amplified from peripheral blood genomic DNA. This clonotype is judged medium-sized (0.01 to 0.1%). No antigen is known for it. The sequenced sample consisted of blood. This clonotype was sampled from a human donor in good health. The chain joins TRBV19 to TRBJ2-1; 8 bases fit TRBD1. The chain's CDR3 is CASSDRGGYNEQFF. CDR3 DNA: TGTGCCAGTAGTGACAGGGGCGGCTACAATGAGCAGTTCTTC.